The entry below describes one T cell receptor beta chain. Assay: immunoSEQ multiplex PCR; the TCRdb copy retains only in-frame clones and omits some. The sample lists 150,000 to 200,000 clones, roughly 82% occurring once. The Seattle site enrolled patients during active infection and followed them longitudinally. The sample belongs to a study of blood T cell repertoires in COVID-19. Study as a whole: Donors in the United States, Italy and Spain gave samples during acute or convalescent COVID-19. In each case, the material was cDNA or gDNA derived from T cells, B-cell-depleted T cells, or PBMCs.

CDR3 length equals 13 residues. From germline, CDR1 is LGHNT and CDR2 FRNRAP. V gave up 3 bases and J gave up 6 bases, with 10 bases separating them. The sequencing sample was made of peripheral blood. This rearrangement joins TRBV12-5 to TRBJ2-3; D gene unclear. This TCR came from a woman aged 40 to 55 with COVID-19, enrolled during active disease. CDR3 sequence (DNA): TGTGCTAGTGGTTTAACCGAGGCGGATACGCAGTATTTT. Encoded protein: CASGLTEADTQYF.